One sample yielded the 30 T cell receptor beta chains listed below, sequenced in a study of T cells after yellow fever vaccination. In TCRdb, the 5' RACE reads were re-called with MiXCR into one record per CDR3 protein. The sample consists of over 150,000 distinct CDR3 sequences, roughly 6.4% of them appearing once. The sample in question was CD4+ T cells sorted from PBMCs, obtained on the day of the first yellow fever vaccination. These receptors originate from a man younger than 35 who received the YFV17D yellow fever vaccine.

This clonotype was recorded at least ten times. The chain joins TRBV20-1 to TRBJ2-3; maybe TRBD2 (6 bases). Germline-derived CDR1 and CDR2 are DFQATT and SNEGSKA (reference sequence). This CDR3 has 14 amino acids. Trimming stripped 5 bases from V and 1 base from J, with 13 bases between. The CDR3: CSAPRRGGTDTQYF. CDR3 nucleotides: TGCAGTGCTCCCCGGCGGGGAGGCACAGATACGCAGTATTTT.

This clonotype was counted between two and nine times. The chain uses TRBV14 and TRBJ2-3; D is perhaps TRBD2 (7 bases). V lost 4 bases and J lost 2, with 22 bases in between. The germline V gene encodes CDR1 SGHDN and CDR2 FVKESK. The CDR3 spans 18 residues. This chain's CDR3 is CASSPLIEGGSTTDTQYF. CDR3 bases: TGTGCCAGCAGCCCCCTAATCGAGGGGGGGTCAACCACAGATACGCAGTATTTT.

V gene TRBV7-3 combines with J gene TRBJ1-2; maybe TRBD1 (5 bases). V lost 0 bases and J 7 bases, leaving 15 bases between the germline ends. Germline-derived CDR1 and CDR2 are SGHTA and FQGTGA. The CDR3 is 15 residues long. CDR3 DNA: TGTGCCAGCAGCTTAACGGGAACGCAGGGTGGTGGCTACACCTTC. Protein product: CASSLTGTQGGGYTF. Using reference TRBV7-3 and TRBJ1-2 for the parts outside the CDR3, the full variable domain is GAGVSQTPSNKVTEKGKYVELRCDPISGHTALYWYRQSLGQGPEFLIYFQGTGAADDSGLPNDRFFAVRPEGSVSTLKIQRTERGDSAVYLCASSLTGTQGGGYTFGSGTRLTVV.

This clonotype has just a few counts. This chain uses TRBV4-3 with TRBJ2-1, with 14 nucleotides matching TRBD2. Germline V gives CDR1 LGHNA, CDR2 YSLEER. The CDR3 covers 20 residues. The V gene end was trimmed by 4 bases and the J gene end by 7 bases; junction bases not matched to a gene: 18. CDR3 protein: CASSRHGTSGGPIRRNEQFF. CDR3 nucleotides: TGCGCCAGCAGCCGCCACGGGACTAGCGGGGGACCCATCAGGCGGAATGAGCAGTTCTTC.

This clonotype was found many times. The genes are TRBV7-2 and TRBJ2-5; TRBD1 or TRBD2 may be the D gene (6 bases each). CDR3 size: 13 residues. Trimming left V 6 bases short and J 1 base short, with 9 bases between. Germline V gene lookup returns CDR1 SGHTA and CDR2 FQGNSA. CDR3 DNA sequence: TGTGCCAGCAGTAGGGGGGTCCAAGAGACCCAGTACTTC. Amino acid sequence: CASSRGVQETQYF.

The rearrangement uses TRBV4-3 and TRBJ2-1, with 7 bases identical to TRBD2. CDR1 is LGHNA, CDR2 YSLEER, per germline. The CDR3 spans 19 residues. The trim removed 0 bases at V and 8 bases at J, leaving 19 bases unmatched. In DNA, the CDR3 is TGCGCCAGCAGCCAAGATGACACCTTCGGGAACAGACGGGGGGATGAGCAGTTCTTC. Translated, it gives CASSQDDTFGNRRGDEQFF.

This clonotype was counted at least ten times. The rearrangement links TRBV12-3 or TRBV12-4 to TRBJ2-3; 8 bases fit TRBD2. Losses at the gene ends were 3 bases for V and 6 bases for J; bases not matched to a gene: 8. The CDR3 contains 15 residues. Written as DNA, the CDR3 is TGTGCCAGCAGTTTGGCCAGCGGGGGCGGGGATACGCAGTATTTT. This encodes CASSLASGGGDTQYF.

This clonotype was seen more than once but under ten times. CDR3 region: CASSPGTASEKLFF. CDR3 bases: TGTGCCAGCAGCCCCGGGACAGCATCCGAAAAACTGTTTTTT. The chain recombines TRBV28 with TRBJ1-4, with 7 bases that match TRBD1. V lost 6 bases and J lost 8; bases outside the gene matches: 9. This CDR3 region has 14 residues. The germline gives CDR1 MDHEN, CDR2 SYDVKM.

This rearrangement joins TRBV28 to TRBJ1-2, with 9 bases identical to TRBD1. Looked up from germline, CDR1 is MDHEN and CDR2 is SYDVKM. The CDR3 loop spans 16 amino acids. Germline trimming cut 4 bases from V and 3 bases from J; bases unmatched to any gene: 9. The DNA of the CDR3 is TGTGCCAGCAGTTCCTCTCCGGGACAGGGATACTATGGCTACACCTTC. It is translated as CASSSSPGQGYYGYTF.

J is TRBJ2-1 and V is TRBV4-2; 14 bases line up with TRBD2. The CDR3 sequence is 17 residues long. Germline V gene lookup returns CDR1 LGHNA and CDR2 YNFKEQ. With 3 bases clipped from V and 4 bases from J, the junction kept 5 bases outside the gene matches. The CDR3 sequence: CASSHPGLAGGYNEQFF. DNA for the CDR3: TGTGCCAGCAGCCACCCCGGACTAGCGGGGGGTTACAATGAGCAGTTCTTC.

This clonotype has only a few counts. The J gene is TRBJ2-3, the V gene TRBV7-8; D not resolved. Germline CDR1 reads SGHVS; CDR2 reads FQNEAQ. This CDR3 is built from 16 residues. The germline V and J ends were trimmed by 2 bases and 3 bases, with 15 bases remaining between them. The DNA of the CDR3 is TGTGCCAGCAGCTTAAGGCCTACGGTGGGGACAGATACGCAGTATTTT. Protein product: CASSLRPTVGTDTQYF.

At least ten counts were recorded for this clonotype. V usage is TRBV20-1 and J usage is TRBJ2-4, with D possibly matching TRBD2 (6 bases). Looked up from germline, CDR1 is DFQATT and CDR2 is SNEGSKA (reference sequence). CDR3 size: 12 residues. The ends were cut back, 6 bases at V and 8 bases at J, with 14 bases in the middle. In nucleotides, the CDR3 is TGCAGTGCGTGGGGGGACGGTCACATTCAGTACTTC. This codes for CSAWGDGHIQYF.

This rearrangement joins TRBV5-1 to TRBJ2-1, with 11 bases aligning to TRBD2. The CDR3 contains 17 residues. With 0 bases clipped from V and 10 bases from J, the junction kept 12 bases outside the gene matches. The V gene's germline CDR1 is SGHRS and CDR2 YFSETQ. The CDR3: CASSLDPLAGAPVEQFF. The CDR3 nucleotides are TGCGCCAGCAGCTTGGATCCACTAGCGGGGGCCCCTGTCGAGCAGTTCTTC.

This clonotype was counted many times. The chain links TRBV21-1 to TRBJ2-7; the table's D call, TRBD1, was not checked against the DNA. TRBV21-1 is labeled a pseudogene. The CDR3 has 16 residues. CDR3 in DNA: TGTGCCAGCAGCAAAGGGTGGGACAGGGGAGGCTACGAGCAGTACGTC. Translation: CASSKGWDRGGYEQYV.

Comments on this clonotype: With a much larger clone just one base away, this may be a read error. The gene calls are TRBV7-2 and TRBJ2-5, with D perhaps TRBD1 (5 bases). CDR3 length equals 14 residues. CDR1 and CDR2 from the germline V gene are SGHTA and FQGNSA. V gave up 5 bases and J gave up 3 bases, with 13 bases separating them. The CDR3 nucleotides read TGTGCCAGCAGCCGGACAAGGGTGGAAGAGACCCAGTACTTC. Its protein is CASSRTRVEETQYF.

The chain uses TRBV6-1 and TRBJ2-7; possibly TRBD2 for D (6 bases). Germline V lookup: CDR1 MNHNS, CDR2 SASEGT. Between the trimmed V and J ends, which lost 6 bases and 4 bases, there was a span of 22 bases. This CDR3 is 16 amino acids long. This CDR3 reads CASSPPTREARYEQYV. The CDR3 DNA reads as TGTGCCAGCAGCCCCCCGACTAGAGAGGCCCGTTACGAGCAGTACGTC.

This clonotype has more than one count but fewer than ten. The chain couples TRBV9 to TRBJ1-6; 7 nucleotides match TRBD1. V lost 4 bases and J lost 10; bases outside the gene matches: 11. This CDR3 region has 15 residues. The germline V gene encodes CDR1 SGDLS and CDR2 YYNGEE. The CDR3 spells CASSTAGTEDSPLHF. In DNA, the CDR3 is TGTGCCAGCAGCACAGCGGGGACAGAAGACTCACCCCTCCACTTT.

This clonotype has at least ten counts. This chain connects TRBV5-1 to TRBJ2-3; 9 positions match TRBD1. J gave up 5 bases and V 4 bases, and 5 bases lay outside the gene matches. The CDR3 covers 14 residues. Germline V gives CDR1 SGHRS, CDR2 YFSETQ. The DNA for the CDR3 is TGCGCCAGCAGCCTGGGACAGGGAAAAGATACGCAGTATTTT. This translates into CASSLGQGKDTQYF.

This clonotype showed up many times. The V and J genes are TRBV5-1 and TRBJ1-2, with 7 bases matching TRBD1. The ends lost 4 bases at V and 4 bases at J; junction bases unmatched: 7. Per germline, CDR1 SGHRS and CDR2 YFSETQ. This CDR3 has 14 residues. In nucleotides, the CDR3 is TGCGCCAGCAGCCTTGACAGGGTGGGCTATGGCTACACCTTC. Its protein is CASSLDRVGYGYTF.

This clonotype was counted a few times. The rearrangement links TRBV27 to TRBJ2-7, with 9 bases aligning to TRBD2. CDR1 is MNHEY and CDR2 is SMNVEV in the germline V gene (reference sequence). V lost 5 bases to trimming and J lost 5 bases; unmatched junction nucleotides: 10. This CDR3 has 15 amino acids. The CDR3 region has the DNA TGTGCCAGCAGTCCATGGCGGGGGGGAAACGACGAGCAGTACTTC. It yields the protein CASSPWRGGNDEQYF.

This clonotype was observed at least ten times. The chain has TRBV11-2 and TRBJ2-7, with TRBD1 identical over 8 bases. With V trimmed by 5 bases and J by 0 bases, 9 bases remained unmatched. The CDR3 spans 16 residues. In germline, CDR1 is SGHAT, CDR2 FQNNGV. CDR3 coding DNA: TGTGCCAGCAGCACCGCCGGACAGGGATTCTCCTACGAGCAGTACTTC. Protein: CASSTAGQGFSYEQYF.

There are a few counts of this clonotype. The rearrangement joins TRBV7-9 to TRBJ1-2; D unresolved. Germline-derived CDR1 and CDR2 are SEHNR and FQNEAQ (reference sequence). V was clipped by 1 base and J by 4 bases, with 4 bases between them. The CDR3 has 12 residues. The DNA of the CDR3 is TGTGCCAGCAGCTTAGTGGCCTATGGCTACACCTTC. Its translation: CASSLVAYGYTF.

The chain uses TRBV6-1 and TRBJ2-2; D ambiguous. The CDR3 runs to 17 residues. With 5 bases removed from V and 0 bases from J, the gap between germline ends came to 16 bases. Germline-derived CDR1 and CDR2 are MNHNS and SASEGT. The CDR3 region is CASSPRPHKTNTGELFF. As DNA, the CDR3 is TGTGCCAGCAGTCCACGCCCTCACAAGACGAACACCGGGGAGCTGTTTTTT.

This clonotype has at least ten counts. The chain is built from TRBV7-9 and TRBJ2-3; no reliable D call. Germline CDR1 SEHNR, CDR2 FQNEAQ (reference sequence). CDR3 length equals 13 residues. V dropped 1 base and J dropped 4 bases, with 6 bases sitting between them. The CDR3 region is CASSLGNADTQYF. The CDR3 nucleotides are TGTGCCAGCAGCTTAGGGAACGCAGATACGCAGTATTTT.

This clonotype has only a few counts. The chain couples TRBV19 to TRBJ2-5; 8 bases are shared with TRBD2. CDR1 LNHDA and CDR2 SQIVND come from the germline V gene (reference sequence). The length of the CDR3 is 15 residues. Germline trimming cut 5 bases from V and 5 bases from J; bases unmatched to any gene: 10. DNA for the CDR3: TGTGCCAGTAGTCCACGTGGTAGCGGGGAGGAGACCCAGTACTTC. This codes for CASSPRGSGEETQYF.

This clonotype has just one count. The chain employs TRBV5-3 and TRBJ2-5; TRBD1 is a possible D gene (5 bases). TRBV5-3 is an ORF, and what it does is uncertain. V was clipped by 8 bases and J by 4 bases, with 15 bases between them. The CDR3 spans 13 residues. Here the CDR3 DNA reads TGTGCCAGGGGCTTGGGGCGGAGAGAGACCCAGTACTTC. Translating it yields CARGLGRRETQYF.

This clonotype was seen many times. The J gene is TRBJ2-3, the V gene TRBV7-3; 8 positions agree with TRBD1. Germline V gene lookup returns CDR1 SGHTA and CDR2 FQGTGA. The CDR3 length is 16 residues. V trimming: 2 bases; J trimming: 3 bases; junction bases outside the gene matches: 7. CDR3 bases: TGTGCCAGCAGCTTACGAGCAGGGGGCGGAACAGATACGCAGTATTTT. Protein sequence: CASSLRAGGGTDTQYF.

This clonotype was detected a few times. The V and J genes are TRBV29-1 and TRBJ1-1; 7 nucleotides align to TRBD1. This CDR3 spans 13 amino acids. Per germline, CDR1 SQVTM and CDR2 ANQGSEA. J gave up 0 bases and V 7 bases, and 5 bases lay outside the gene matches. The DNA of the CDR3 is TGCAGCGCCCAGACAGGGTTGAACACTGAAGCTTTCTTT. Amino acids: CSAQTGLNTEAFF.

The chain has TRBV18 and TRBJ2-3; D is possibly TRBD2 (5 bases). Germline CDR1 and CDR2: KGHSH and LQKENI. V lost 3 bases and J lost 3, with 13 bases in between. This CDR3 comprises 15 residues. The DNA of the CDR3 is TGTGCCAGCTCACCCGCCGGACGGGGAACAGATACGCAGTATTTT. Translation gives CASSPAGRGTDTQYF. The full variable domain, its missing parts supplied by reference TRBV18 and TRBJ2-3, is NAGVMQNPRHLVRRRGQEARLRCSPMKGHSHVYWYRQLPEEGLKFMVYLQKENIIDESGMPKERFSAEFPKEGPSILRIQQVVRGDSAAYFCASSPAGRGTDTQYFGPGTRLTVL.

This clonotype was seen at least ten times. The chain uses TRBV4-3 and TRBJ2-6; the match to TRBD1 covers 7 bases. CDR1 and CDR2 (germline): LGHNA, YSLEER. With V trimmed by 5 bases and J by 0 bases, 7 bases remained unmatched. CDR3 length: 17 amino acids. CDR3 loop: CASSSRQGGSGANVLTF. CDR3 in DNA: TGCGCCAGCAGCAGCCGACAGGGCGGCTCTGGGGCCAACGTCCTGACTTTC.